This note documents a single TCR beta chain sequence. The sample comes from a study of blood T cell repertoires in COVID-19. Study background: The origin of the acute and convalescent COVID-19 samples was the United States, Italy and Spain. The cDNA or gDNA used as material had been derived from T cells, B-cell-depleted T cells, or PBMCs.

CDR3 length equals 16 residues. The trim removed 5 bases at V and 4 bases at J, leaving 10 bases unmatched. Per the germline V gene, CDR1 is SGHTA and CDR2 is FQGNSA. Per the original methods: Amplification of reference gene primers was used by the study to estimate nucleated cell counts. The repertoire was sequenced with immunoSEQ multiplex PCR; TCRdb's copy has only in-frame clones and lacks some. The V and J calls and clone size come from that table; D and trimming were worked out from the DNA. Counted here are about 400,000 clones, roughly 85% occurring once; the ten biggest clones make up more than 1.4%.

Sequenced sample: peripheral blood. The TCR comes from a woman in her 30s with active or convalescent COVID-19. The genes are TRBV7-2 and TRBJ2-7; 11 bases match TRBD2. DNA of the CDR3: TGTGCCAGCAGCCCCAGGACTAGCGGGTTGGGGTACGAGCAGTACTTC. The encoded protein is CASSPRTSGLGYEQYF.